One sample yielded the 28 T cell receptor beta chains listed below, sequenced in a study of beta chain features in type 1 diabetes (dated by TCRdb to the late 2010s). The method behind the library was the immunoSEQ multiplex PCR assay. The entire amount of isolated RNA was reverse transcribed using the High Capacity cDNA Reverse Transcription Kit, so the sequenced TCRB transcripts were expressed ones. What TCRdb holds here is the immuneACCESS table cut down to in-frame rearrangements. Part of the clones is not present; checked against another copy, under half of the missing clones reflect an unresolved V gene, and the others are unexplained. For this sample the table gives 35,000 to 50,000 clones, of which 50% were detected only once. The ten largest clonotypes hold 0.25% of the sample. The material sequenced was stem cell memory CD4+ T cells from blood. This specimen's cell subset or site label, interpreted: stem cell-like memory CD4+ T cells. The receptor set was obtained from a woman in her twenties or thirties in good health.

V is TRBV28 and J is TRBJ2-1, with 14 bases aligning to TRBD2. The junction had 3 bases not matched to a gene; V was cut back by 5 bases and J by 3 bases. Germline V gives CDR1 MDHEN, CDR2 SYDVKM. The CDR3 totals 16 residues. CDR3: CASSPGTSGSYNEQFF. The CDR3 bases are TGTGCCAGCAGTCCCGGGACTAGCGGGAGCTACAATGAGCAGTTCTTC.

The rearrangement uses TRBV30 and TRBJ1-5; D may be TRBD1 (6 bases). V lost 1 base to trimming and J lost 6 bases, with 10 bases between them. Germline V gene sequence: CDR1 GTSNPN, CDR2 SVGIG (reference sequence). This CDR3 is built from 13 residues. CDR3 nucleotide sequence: TGTGCCTGGAGTGCACAGGGCTCTCAGCCCCAGCATTTT. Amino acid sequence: CAWSAQGSQPQHF.

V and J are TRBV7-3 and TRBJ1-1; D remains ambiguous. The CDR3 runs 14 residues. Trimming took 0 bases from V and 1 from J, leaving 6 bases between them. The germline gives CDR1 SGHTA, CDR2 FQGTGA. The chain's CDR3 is CASSLTGPNTEAFF. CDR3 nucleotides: TGTGCCAGCAGCTTAACTGGGCCGAACACTGAAGCTTTCTTT. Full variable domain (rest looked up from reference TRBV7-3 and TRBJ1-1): GAGVSQTPSNKVTEKGKYVELRCDPISGHTALYWYRQSLGQGPEFLIYFQGTGAADDSGLPNDRFFAVRPEGSVSTLKIQRTERGDSAVYLCASSLTGPNTEAFFGQGTRLTVV.

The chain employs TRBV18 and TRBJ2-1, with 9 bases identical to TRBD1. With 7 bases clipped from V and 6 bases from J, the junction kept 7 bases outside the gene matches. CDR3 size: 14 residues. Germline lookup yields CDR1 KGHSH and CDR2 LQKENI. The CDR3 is CASFRDRESNEQFF. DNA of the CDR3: TGTGCCAGCTTCAGGGACAGGGAGAGCAATGAGCAGTTCTTC. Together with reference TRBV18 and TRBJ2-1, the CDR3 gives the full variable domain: NAGVMQNPRHLVRRRGQEARLRCSPMKGHSHVYWYRQLPEEGLKFMVYLQKENIIDESGMPKERFSAEFPKEGPSILRIQQVVRGDSAAYFCASFRDRESNEQFFGPGTRLTVL.

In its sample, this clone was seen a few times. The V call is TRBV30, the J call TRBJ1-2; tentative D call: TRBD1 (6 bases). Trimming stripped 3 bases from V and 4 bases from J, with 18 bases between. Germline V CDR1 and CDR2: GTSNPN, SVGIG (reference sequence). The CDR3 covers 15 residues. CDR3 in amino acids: CAWRDGTLASYGYTF. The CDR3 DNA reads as TGTGCCTGGAGAGACGGGACATTGGCGTCCTATGGCTACACCTTC.

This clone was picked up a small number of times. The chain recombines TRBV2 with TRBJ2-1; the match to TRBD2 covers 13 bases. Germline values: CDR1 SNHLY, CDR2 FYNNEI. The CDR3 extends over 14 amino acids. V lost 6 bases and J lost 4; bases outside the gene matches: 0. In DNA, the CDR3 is TGTGCCAGCAGGGGACTAGCGGGATACAATGAGCAGTTCTTC. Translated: CASRGLAGYNEQFF.

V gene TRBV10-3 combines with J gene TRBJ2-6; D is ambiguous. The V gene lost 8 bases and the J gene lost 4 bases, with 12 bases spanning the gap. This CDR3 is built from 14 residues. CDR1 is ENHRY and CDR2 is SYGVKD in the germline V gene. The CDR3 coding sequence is TGTGCCATCCCCGGGTCACCCGGGGCCAACGTCCTGACTTTC. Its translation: CAIPGSPGANVLTF.

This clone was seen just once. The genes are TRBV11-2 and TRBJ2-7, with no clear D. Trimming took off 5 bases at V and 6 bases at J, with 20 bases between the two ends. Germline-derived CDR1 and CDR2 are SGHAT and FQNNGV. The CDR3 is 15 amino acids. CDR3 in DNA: TGTGCCAGCAGCCTTGACCCGACTCCCTTGGGCGAGCAGTACTTC. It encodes CASSLDPTPLGEQYF.

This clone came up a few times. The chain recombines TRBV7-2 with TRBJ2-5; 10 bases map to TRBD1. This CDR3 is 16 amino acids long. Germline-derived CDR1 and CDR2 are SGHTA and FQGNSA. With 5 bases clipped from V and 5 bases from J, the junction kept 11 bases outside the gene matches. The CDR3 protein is CASSLTMTGGLETQYF. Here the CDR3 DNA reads TGTGCCAGCAGCCTCACGATGACAGGGGGCCTCGAGACCCAGTACTTC.

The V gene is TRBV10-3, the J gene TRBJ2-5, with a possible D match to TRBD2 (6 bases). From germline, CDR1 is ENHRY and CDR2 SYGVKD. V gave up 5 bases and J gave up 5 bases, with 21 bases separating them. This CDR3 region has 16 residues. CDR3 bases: TGTGCCATCAGTACCCAGTTCGGGACTGAGGGTGAGACCCAGTACTTC. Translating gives CAISTQFGTEGETQYF.

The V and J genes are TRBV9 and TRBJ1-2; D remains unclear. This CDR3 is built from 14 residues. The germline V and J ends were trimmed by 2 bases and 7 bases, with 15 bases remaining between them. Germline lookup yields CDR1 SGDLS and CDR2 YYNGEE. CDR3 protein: CASSVGAGGGGYTF. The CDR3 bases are TGTGCCAGCAGCGTGGGAGCCGGCGGTGGTGGCTACACCTTC.

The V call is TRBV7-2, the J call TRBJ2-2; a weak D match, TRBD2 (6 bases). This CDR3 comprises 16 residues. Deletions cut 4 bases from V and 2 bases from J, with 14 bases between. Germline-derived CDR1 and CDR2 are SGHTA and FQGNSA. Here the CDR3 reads CASSYGGTLNTGELFF. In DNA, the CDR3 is TGTGCCAGCAGCTATGGAGGGACCTTAAACACCGGGGAGCTGTTTTTT.

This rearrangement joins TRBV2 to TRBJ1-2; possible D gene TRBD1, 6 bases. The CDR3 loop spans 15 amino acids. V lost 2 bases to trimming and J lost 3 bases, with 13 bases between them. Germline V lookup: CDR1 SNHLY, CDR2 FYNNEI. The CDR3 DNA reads TGTGCCAGCAGTGAATTGCGGGGGCAGGACTATGGCTACACCTTC. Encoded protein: CASSELRGQDYGYTF.

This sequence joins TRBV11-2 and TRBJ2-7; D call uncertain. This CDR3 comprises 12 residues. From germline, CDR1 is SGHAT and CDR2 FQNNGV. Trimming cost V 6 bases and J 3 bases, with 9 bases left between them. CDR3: CASSITYYEQYF. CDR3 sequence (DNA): TGTGCCAGCAGTATTACCTACTACGAGCAGTACTTC. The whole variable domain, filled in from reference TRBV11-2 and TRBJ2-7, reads EAGVAQSPRYKIIEKRQSVAFWCNPISGHATLYWYQQILGQGPKLLIQFQNNGVVDDSQLPKDRFSAERLKGVDSTLKIQPAKLEDSAVYLCASSITYYEQYFGPGTRLTVT.

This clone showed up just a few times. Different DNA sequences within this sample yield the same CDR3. CDR3 in DNA: TGTGCCAGCTCACCAGGACAGGGTGAGACCCAGTACTTC. Its protein is CASSPGQGETQYF. The chain combines TRBV18 with TRBJ2-5; TRBD1 agrees at 8 bases. The germline gives CDR1 KGHSH, CDR2 LQKENI. Trimming took 2 bases from V and 5 from J; bases not matched to a gene: 1. The CDR3 totals 13 residues.

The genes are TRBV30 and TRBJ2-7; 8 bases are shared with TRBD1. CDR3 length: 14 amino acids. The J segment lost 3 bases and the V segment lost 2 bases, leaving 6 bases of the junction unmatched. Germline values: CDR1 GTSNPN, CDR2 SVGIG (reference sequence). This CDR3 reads CAWSRTGTVYEQYF. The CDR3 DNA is TGTGCCTGGAGTAGGACAGGGACCGTCTACGAGCAGTACTTC.

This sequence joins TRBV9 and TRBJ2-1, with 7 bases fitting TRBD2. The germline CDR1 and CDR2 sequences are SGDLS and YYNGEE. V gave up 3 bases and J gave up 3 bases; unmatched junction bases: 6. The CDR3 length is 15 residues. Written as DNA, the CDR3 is TGTGCCAGCAGCGCTGTAGCGGGTAACTACAATGAGCAGTTCTTC. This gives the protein CASSAVAGNYNEQFF.

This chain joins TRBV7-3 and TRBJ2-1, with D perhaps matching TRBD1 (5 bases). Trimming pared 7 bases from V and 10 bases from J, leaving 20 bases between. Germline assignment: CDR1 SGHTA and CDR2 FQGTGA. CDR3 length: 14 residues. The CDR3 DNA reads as TGTGCCAGCATGAGGACGGAGTCGTCAGGGGAGCAGTTCTTC. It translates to CASMRTESSGEQFF.

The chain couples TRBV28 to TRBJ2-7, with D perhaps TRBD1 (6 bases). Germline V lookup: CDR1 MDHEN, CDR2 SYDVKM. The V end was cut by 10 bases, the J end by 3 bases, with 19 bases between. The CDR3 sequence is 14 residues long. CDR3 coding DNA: TGTGCCACCGAGGGTTATGGGACATACTACGAGCAGTACTTC. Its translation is CATEGYGTYYEQYF. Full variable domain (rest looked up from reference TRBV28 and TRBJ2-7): DVKVTQSSRYLVKRTGEKVFLECVQDMDHENMFWYRQDPGLGLRLIYFSYDVKMKEKGDIPEGYSVSREKKERFSLILESASTNQTSMYLCATEGYGTYYEQYFGPGTRLTVT.

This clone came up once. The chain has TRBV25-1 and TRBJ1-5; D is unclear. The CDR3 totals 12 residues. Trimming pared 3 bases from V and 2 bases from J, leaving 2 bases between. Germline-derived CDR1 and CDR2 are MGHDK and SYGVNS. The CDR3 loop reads CASSDGNQPQHF. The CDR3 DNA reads TGTGCCAGCAGTGACGGCAATCAGCCCCAGCATTTT.

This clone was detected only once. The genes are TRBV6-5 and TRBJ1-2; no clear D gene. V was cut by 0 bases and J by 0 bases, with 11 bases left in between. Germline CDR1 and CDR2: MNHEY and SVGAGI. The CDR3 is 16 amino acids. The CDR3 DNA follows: TGTGCCAGCAGTTACTCGCAAAGAGCTGCTAACTATGGCTACACCTTC. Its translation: CASSYSQRAANYGYTF.

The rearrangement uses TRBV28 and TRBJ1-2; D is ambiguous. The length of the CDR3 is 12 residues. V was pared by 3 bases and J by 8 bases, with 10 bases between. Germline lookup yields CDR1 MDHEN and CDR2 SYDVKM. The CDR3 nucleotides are TGTGCCAGCAGTTTGGAGGTTCGCGGCTACACCTTC. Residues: CASSLEVRGYTF.

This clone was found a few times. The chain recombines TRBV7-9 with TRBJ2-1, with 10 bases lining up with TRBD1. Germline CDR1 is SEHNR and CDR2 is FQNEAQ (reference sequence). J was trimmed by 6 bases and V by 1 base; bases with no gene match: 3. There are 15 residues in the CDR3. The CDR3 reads CASSLGDRGTNEQFF. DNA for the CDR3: TGTGCCAGCAGCTTAGGGGACAGGGGAACCAATGAGCAGTTCTTC.

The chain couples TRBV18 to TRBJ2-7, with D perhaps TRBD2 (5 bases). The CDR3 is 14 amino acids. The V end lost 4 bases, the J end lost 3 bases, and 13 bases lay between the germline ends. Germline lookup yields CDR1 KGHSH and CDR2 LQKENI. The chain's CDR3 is CASSRLRELYEQYF. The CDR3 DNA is TGTGCCAGCTCACGGTTGAGGGAGCTCTACGAGCAGTACTTC.

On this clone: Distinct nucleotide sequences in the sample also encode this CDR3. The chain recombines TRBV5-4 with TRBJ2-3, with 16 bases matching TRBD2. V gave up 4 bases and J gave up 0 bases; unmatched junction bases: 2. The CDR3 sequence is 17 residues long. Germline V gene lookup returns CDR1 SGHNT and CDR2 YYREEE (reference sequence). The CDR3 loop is CASSLGLAGGSTDTQYF. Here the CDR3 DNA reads TGTGCCAGCAGCCTGGGACTAGCGGGAGGGAGCACAGATACGCAGTATTTT.

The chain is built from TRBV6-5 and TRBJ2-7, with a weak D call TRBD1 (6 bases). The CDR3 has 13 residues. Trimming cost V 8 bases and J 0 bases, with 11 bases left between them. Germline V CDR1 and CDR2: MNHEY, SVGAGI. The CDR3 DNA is TGTGCCAGCGAGGACAGAAACTCCTACGAGCAGTACTTC. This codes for CASEDRNSYEQYF.

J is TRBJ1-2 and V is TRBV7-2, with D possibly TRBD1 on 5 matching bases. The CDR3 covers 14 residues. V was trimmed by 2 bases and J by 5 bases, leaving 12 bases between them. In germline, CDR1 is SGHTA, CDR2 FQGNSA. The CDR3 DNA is TGTGCCAGCAGCTTATACACAGGTTCTTATGGCTACACCTTC. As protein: CASSLYTGSYGYTF.

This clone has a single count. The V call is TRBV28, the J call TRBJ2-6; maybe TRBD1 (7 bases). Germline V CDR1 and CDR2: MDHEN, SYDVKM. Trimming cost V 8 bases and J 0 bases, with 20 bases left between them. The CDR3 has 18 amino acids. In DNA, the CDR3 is TGTGCCAGCCGGTCCCCGCAGGGGGGAGACTCTGGGGCCAACGTCCTGACTTTC. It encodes CASRSPQGGDSGANVLTF.